The 29 T cell receptor beta chains presented below share a single source sample, sequenced in a study of T cell responses to AZD1222 COVID-19 vaccine. This table comes from immunoSEQ multiplex PCR, and its TCRdb copy is limited to in-frame clones, with some not included. Of about 98,000 clones listed, 86% are singletons. Sequencing was performed on peripheral blood, taken on day 0 of AZD1222 vaccination. The source of these receptors is an adult in good health.

V is TRBV3-1 (or the pseudogene TRBV3-2) and J is TRBJ1-4; 8 bases agree with TRBD1. Germline V gives CDR1 LGHDT, CDR2 YNNKEL (reference sequence). The V and J ends lost 4 bases and 2 bases, in that order; junction bases with no gene match: 6. The CDR3 is 16 amino acids. CDR3 in amino acids: CASSRPTGGTNEKLFF. The CDR3 bases are TGTGCCAGCAGCCGACCCACAGGGGGGACTAATGAAAAACTGTTTTTT.

The chain recombines TRBV11-2 with TRBJ1-1; the D gene is possibly TRBD1 (6 bases). This CDR3 has 14 amino acids. CDR1 and CDR2 (germline): SGHAT, FQNNGV. Trimming took off 3 bases at V and 4 bases at J, with 12 bases between the two ends. DNA of the CDR3: TGTGCCAGCAGCTTGGCACAGGGCTCCACTGAAGCTTTCTTT. The encoded protein is CASSLAQGSTEAFF.

The chain joins TRBV11-3 to TRBJ2-1; D remains unclear. CDR1 is SGHNT, CDR2 YENEEA, per germline. The length of the CDR3 is 13 residues. V lost 1 base and J 5 bases, leaving 6 bases between the germline ends. CDR3 amino acids: CASSLARDNEQFF. The CDR3 DNA sequence: TGTGCCAGCAGCTTAGCCAGAGACAATGAGCAGTTCTTC.

V is TRBV7-2 and J is TRBJ2-1, with 7 bases aligning to TRBD2. V lost 0 bases to trimming and J lost 6 bases; unmatched junction nucleotides: 8. The CDR3 covers 16 residues. Germline values: CDR1 SGHTA, CDR2 FQGNSA. The CDR3 DNA reads as TGTGCCAGCAGCTTAGCGCCTAGCGGAGCGGGCAATGAGCAGTTCTTC. This gives the protein CASSLAPSGAGNEQFF. The full variable domain, with the rest looked up from reference TRBV7-2 and TRBJ2-1, is GAGVSQSPSNKVTEKGKDVELRCDPISGHTALYWYRQSLGQGLEFLIYFQGNSAPDKSGLPSDRFSAERTGGSVSTLTIQRTQQEDSAVYLCASSLAPSGAGNEQFFGPGTRLTVL.

This chain's CDR3 is CASSLKTGVINEQYF. For the CDR3, the DNA is TGTGCCAGCAGCTTAAAGACAGGGGTAATCAACGAGCAGTACTTC. This rearrangement joins TRBV7-8 to TRBJ2-7, with 8 nucleotides matching TRBD1. The CDR3 contains 15 residues. CDR1 and CDR2 from the germline V gene are SGHVS and FQNEAQ. V was clipped by 2 bases and J by 5 bases; unmatched bases: 8.

The rearrangement joins TRBV19 to TRBJ2-1, with D perhaps matching TRBD1 or TRBD2 (5 bases each). The CDR3 contains 14 residues. Germline-derived CDR1 and CDR2 are LNHDA and SQIVND (reference sequence). V gave up 5 bases and J gave up 4 bases, with 12 bases separating them. The CDR3 protein is CASSSGDLYNEQFF. CDR3 nucleotides: TGTGCCAGTAGTTCCGGGGACCTATACAATGAGCAGTTCTTC. The variable domain in full, completed from reference TRBV19 and TRBJ2-1, reads DGGITQSPKYLFRKEGQNVTLSCEQNLNHDAMYWYRQDPGQGLRLIYYSQIVNDFQKGDIAEGYSVSREKKESFPLTVTSAQKNPTAFYLCASSSGDLYNEQFFGPGTRLTVL.

The J gene is TRBJ1-1, the V gene TRBV7-9; perhaps TRBD1 as D (6 bases). Germline CDR1 reads SEHNR; CDR2 reads FQNEAQ (reference sequence). V was shortened by 2 bases and J by 4 bases, with 11 bases between the two germline ends. This CDR3 has 14 residues. The CDR3 region is CASSLSGGATEAFF. DNA for the CDR3: TGTGCCAGCAGCTTAAGTGGGGGGGCCACTGAAGCTTTCTTT.

V gene TRBV2 combines with J gene TRBJ2-7; 8 nucleotides agree with TRBD2. CDR3 length: 15 amino acids. Germline V gene sequence: CDR1 SNHLY, CDR2 FYNNEI. V trimming: 0 bases; J trimming: 3 bases; junction bases outside the gene matches: 4. Here the CDR3 reads CASSEAQSGSYEQYF. The CDR3 coding sequence is TGTGCCAGCAGTGAAGCCCAAAGCGGGAGCTACGAGCAGTACTTC.

This clone appeared a single time. The V gene is TRBV19, the J gene TRBJ2-1; D remains ambiguous. V lost 3 bases to trimming and J lost 5 bases, with 14 bases between them. Germline V gene sequence: CDR1 LNHDA, CDR2 SQIVND (reference sequence). This CDR3 comprises 15 residues. The CDR3 protein is CASSIGPLEHNEQFF. CDR3 in DNA: TGTGCCAGTAGTATCGGCCCTTTGGAACACAATGAGCAGTTCTTC.

The V gene is TRBV28, the J gene TRBJ1-5, with D tentatively TRBD1 (5 bases). CDR1 MDHEN and CDR2 SYDVKM come from the germline V gene. CDR3 length: 13 amino acids. V dropped 3 bases and J dropped 7 bases, with 10 bases sitting between them. CDR3 coding DNA: TGTGCCAGCAGTTTCCCAGGGAACCAGCCCCAGCATTTT. Translated, it gives CASSFPGNQPQHF.

The gene calls are TRBV3-1 (or the pseudogene TRBV3-2) and TRBJ1-5; D ambiguous. This CDR3 comprises 12 residues. The V gene lost 5 bases and the J gene lost 6 bases, with 8 bases spanning the gap. Germline loops: CDR1 LGHDT, CDR2 YNNKEL (reference sequence). The DNA for the CDR3 is TGTGCCAGCAGCTCGCCCGGTCAGCCCCAGCATTTT. Translated: CASSSPGQPQHF.

The chain joins TRBV9 to TRBJ1-5, with D uncertain. Germline loops: CDR1 SGDLS, CDR2 YYNGEE. Trimming stripped 3 bases from V and 0 bases from J, with 16 bases between. The CDR3 has 17 residues. CDR3 DNA sequence: TGTGCCAGCAGCGCCGGCCCTAGCCCCGATAGCAATCAGCCCCAGCATTTT. This sequence encodes CASSAGPSPDSNQPQHF. Full variable domain (outside the CDR3, taken from reference TRBV9 and TRBJ1-5): DSGVTQTPKHLITATGQRVTLRCSPRSGDLSVYWYQQSLDQGLQFLIQYYNGEERAKGNILERFSAQQFPDLHSELNLSSLELGDSALYFCASSAGPSPDSNQPQHFGDGTRLSIL.

In its sample, this clone was seen a few times. This sequence joins TRBV7-2 and TRBJ1-4; 9 bases fit TRBD1. Germline V gene sequence: CDR1 SGHTA, CDR2 FQGNSA. J lost 8 bases, V lost 3 bases, and 4 bases had no gene match. The CDR3 is 14 amino acids. The CDR3 nucleotides are TGTGCCAGCAGCTTCGACAGGGGGTCGGAAAAACTGTTTTTT. Residues: CASSFDRGSEKLFF.

For the CDR3, the DNA is TGCAGCGGTCAACAAGGCTACGAGCAGTACTTC. Protein sequence: CSGQQGYEQYF. This rearrangement joins TRBV29-1 to TRBJ2-7; D is unresolved. Trimming cost V 7 bases and J 3 bases, with 10 bases left between them. Germline CDR1 SQVTM, CDR2 ANQGSEA. CDR3 size: 11 residues.

This clone has only one observation. This sequence joins TRBV5-4 and TRBJ2-5; unclear D gene. Germline V gene lookup returns CDR1 SGHNT and CDR2 YYREEE (reference sequence). The CDR3 consists of 13 residues. Deletions cut 4 bases from V and 2 bases from J, with 9 bases between. CDR3 coding DNA: TGTGCCAGCAGCCCAGGCAGACAAGAGACCCAGTACTTC. Protein product: CASSPGRQETQYF.

The chain carries TRBV7-3 and TRBJ2-3; D is perhaps TRBD2 (6 bases). The CDR3 has 18 residues. Trimming took 0 bases from V and 0 from J, leaving 16 bases between them. The germline V gene encodes CDR1 SGHTA and CDR2 FQGTGA. The CDR3 DNA reads as TGTGCCAGCAGCTTAACGGGGGGACGCCGTTCTAGCACAGATACGCAGTATTTT. This gives the protein CASSLTGGRRSSTDTQYF.

CDR3 nucleotide sequence: TGTGCCAGCAGCCCCCAGCGAGGGGGACCCTACGAGCAGTACTTC. It translates to CASSPQRGGPYEQYF. The chain combines TRBV9 with TRBJ2-7; D possibly corresponds to TRBD1 (6 bases). CDR1 and CDR2 (germline): SGDLS, YYNGEE. V was clipped by 4 bases and J by 2 bases, with 16 bases between them. The CDR3 runs to 15 residues.

DNA for the CDR3: TGTGCCACCTTACCCTTGACGGGGGGCTGGGCCGGGGAGCTGTTTTTT. It codes for CATLPLTGGWAGELFF. The V gene is TRBV28, the J gene TRBJ2-2; D might be TRBD2 (7 bases). Trimming took 10 bases from V and 6 from J, leaving 24 bases between them. CDR1 is MDHEN, CDR2 SYDVKM, per germline. This CDR3 spans 16 amino acids.

The chain links TRBV19 to TRBJ1-5; D is unresolved. The germline V and J ends were trimmed by 1 base and 3 bases, with 7 bases remaining between them. Germline CDR1 reads LNHDA; CDR2 reads SQIVND (reference sequence). CDR3 size: 14 residues. The chain's CDR3 is CASSIVQDNQPQHF. CDR3 nucleotide sequence: TGTGCCAGTAGTATAGTCCAGGACAATCAGCCCCAGCATTTT.

The chain uses TRBV7-4 and TRBJ1-5, with 7 positions matching TRBD1. This CDR3 comprises 14 residues. CDR1 SGHVT and CDR2 SQSDAQ come from the germline V gene. The V segment lost 7 bases and the J segment 9 bases; nucleotides outside the gene matches: 12. DNA of the CDR3: TGTGCCAGCATCCCGGACAGGTTGTCGCGGCCCCAGCATTTT. Translated, it gives CASIPDRLSRPQHF. The full variable domain, in which reference TRBV7-4 and TRBJ1-5 provide the parts outside the CDR3, is GAGVSQSPRYKVAKRGRDVALRCDSISGHVTLYWYRQTLGQGSEVLTYSQSDAQRDKSGRPSGRFSAERPERSVSTLKIQRTEQGDSAVYLCASIPDRLSRPQHFGDGTRLSIL.

The rearrangement joins TRBV29-1 to TRBJ2-7; a possible D gene is TRBD1 (5 bases). CDR3 size: 16 residues. Trimming stripped 1 base from V and 0 bases from J, with 16 bases between. In germline, CDR1 is SQVTM, CDR2 ANQGSEA. The CDR3 coding sequence is TGCAGCGTTGAAGCCCCGGGCAGGGAAAGCTCCTACGAGCAGTACTTC. Its protein is CSVEAPGRESSYEQYF.

CDR3 sequence (DNA): TGTGCCAGCAGCGCGGGACAGGGGGCTTTGGATCAGCCCCAGCATTTT. Its translation is CASSAGQGALDQPQHF. The chain links TRBV9 to TRBJ1-5; 12 nucleotides line up with TRBD1. Germline CDR1 SGDLS, CDR2 YYNGEE. The CDR3 consists of 16 residues. The junction had 6 bases not matched to a gene; V was cut back by 3 bases and J by 5 bases.

CDR3 protein: CASSLSRGGGNQPQHF. The CDR3 DNA follows: TGTGCCAGCAGCTTAAGTAGGGGCGGAGGCAATCAGCCCCAGCATTTT. The chain is built from TRBV7-2 and TRBJ1-5; D possibly corresponds to TRBD1 (5 bases). The CDR3 runs 16 residues. CDR1 SGHTA and CDR2 FQGNSA come from the germline V gene. V was clipped by 2 bases and J by 2 bases, with 13 bases between them.

This chain links TRBV12-3 or TRBV12-4 with TRBJ2-7, with TRBD1 as a possible D gene (5 bases). Trimming removed 5 bases from V and 7 bases from J, with 15 bases in between. CDR3 length: 13 amino acids. The CDR3 nucleotides read TGTGCCAGCAGTCCCCGGGCAGGGAATGAGCAGTACTTC. Translating gives CASSPRAGNEQYF.

This chain links TRBV11-2 with TRBJ2-7; 14 nucleotides match TRBD2. The CDR3 length is 15 residues. After removal of 5 bases from V and 3 bases from J, the junction contained 3 bases not matched to a gene. The germline V gene encodes CDR1 SGHAT and CDR2 FQNNGV. CDR3 amino acids: CASSHGLAGGYEQYF. CDR3 nucleotide sequence: TGTGCCAGCAGCCACGGACTAGCGGGGGGCTACGAGCAGTACTTC.

The CDR3 region is CASSDSGDYEQYF. The CDR3 bases are TGTGCCAGCAGCGACTCCGGGGACTACGAGCAGTACTTC. The chain links TRBV7-8 to TRBJ2-7, with TRBD2 as a possible D gene (5 bases). Per germline, CDR1 SGHVS and CDR2 FQNEAQ. The CDR3 spans 13 residues. Trimming took 5 bases from V and 3 from J, leaving 11 bases between them.

The chain has TRBV7-9 and TRBJ1-3; the D is unclear. The germline gives CDR1 SEHNR, CDR2 FQNEAQ (reference sequence). This CDR3 has 13 residues. V shed 5 bases and J shed 5 bases, with 10 bases lying between them. The CDR3 loop reads CASSPASRNTIYF. CDR3 in DNA: TGTGCCAGCAGCCCAGCCTCCCGAAACACCATATATTTT.

The chain combines TRBV6-5 with TRBJ2-7; D tentatively fits TRBD1 or TRBD2 (5 bases each). The CDR3 has 15 residues. The germline V gene encodes CDR1 MNHEY and CDR2 SVGAGI. V was pared by 4 bases and J by 0 bases, with 13 bases between. The DNA for the CDR3 is TGTGCCAGCAGTTCGAGGGGATCTAGCTCCTACGAGCAGTACTTC. It yields the protein CASSSRGSSSYEQYF.

The J gene is TRBJ2-3, the V gene TRBV6-1, with D perhaps assigned TRBD1 or TRBD2 (5 bases each). CDR3 size: 16 residues. Germline-derived CDR1 and CDR2 are MNHNS and SASEGT. V lost 0 bases to trimming and J lost 2 bases, with 12 bases between them. Here the CDR3 reads CASSEAAGTNTDTQYF. DNA of the CDR3: TGTGCCAGCAGTGAAGCGGCCGGGACCAACACAGATACGCAGTATTTT.